The 14 T cell receptor beta chains below come from one sample, sequenced in a study of blood T cell repertoires in COVID-19. The repertoire was sequenced with immunoSEQ multiplex PCR; TCRdb's copy has only in-frame clones and lacks some. This sample yields 400,000 or so clones, of which more than 85% are seen a single time; about 3% belongs to the top ten. Sequencing was carried out using peripheral blood. These receptors originate from a human donor in a cohort sampled during active COVID-19.

J is TRBJ2-1 and V is TRBV4-1, with 10 bases lining up with TRBD2. In germline, CDR1 is MGHRA, CDR2 YSYEKL. The CDR3 has 15 residues. J lost 2 bases, V lost 8 bases, and 6 bases had no gene match. Here the CDR3 DNA reads TGCGCCAGCGCCAGGCTAGCGGGAGCCTACAATGAGCAGTTCTTC. This encodes CASARLAGAYNEQFF.

This clone has only a few counts. The CDR3 sequence is CASSVGGTDTQYF. Written as DNA, the CDR3 is TGTGCCAGTTCAGTCGGGGGCACAGATACGCAGTATTTT. The V gene is TRBV3-1 (or the pseudogene TRBV3-2), the J gene TRBJ2-3; TRBD2 might be the D (5 bases). Germline assignment: CDR1 LGHDT and CDR2 YNNKEL (reference sequence). The CDR3 is 13 residues long. V lost 9 bases to trimming and J lost 1 base, with 11 bases between them.

This rearrangement joins TRBV19 to TRBJ1-2, with TRBD1 as a possible D gene (6 bases). This CDR3 has 16 amino acids. Trimming removed 3 bases from V and 1 base from J, with 15 bases in between. Per the germline V gene, CDR1 is LNHDA and CDR2 is SQIVND (reference sequence). CDR3 amino acids: CASSILQGWGNYGYTF. CDR3 coding DNA: TGTGCCAGTAGTATCCTTCAGGGGTGGGGTAACTATGGCTACACCTTC.

The V call is TRBV28, the J call TRBJ2-2; D perhaps matches TRBD2 (6 bases). The CDR3 is 11 amino acids. CDR1 is MDHEN and CDR2 is SYDVKM in the germline V gene. V lost 10 bases, J lost 7 bases, and 10 bases lay in between. The CDR3 DNA reads TGTGCCAAACCCGGGGGCGGGGAGCTGTTTTTT. Its translation: CAKPGGGELFF.

This chain uses TRBV5-1 with TRBJ1-2; D may be TRBD1 (5 bases). Trimming removed 1 base from V and 3 bases from J, with 13 bases in between. Per the germline V gene, CDR1 is SGHRS and CDR2 is YFSETQ. The CDR3 spans 15 residues. The CDR3 is CASSLIPWGYYGYTF. Here the CDR3 DNA reads TGCGCCAGCAGCTTGATTCCTTGGGGCTACTATGGCTACACCTTC.

The chain couples TRBV15 to TRBJ2-7; 7 nucleotides align to TRBD2. J was trimmed by 5 bases and V by 3 bases; bases with no gene match: 7. The CDR3 runs to 14 residues. Germline loops: CDR1 LNHNV, CDR2 YYDKDF (reference sequence). CDR3 DNA: TGTGCCACCAGCAGCGGACTAGACCCTCACGAGCAGTACTTC. This gives the protein CATSSGLDPHEQYF.

The chain couples TRBV5-1 to TRBJ2-1; 11 nucleotides match TRBD2. The V gene end was trimmed by 7 bases and the J gene end by 8 bases; junction bases not matched to a gene: 14. This CDR3 has 16 amino acids. Per the germline V gene, CDR1 is SGHRS and CDR2 is YFSETQ. The CDR3 region has the DNA TGCGCCAGCGGCCCCAACCTAGCGGGAGGCGGCGATGAGCAGTTCTTC. As protein: CASGPNLAGGGDEQFF.

The V gene is TRBV6-5, the J gene TRBJ2-1; 8 bases fit TRBD1. V was pared by 5 bases and J by 8 bases, with 5 bases of the junction left unmatched. Germline V gene sequence: CDR1 MNHEY, CDR2 SVGAGI. The CDR3 spans 13 residues. For the CDR3, the DNA is TGTGCCAGCAGTCTGGACAGGGCTGATGAGCAGTTCTTC. Residues: CASSLDRADEQFF.

V gene TRBV20-1 combines with J gene TRBJ2-7; tentatively, D is TRBD1 (6 bases). The CDR3 contains 13 residues. The V gene's germline CDR1 is DFQATT and CDR2 SNEGSKA (reference sequence). Trimming removed 3 bases from V and 3 bases from J, with 12 bases in between. CDR3 nucleotides: TGCAGTGCTAGTTCGGGACACCGCTACGAGCAGTACTTC. It is translated as CSASSGHRYEQYF.

This chain links TRBV6-1 with TRBJ2-5, with a tentative D call TRBD1 (5 bases). CDR1 and CDR2 from the germline V gene are MNHNS and SASEGT. The ends were cut back, 3 bases at V and 9 bases at J, with 20 bases in the middle. The CDR3 loop spans 15 amino acids. The CDR3 here is CASSDTLQGWSPQYF. For the CDR3, the DNA is TGTGCCAGCAGTGACACTCTTCAGGGCTGGAGTCCCCAGTACTTC.

The chain has TRBV11-2 and TRBJ2-7, with 12 bases fitting TRBD2. The CDR3 is made up of 14 amino acids. CDR1 SGHAT and CDR2 FQNNGV come from the germline V gene. V shed 6 bases and J 4 bases; nucleotides not matched to a gene: 4. The CDR3 DNA is TGTGCCAGCAGTTCAGGACTAGCGGGATACGAGCAGTACTTC. It specifies CASSSGLAGYEQYF.

The chain has TRBV28 and TRBJ2-3, with 7 nucleotides matching TRBD1. CDR3 length equals 16 residues. After removal of 3 bases from V and 2 bases from J, the junction contained 8 bases not matched to a gene. Germline V gene data show CDR1 as MDHEN and CDR2 as SYDVKM. The CDR3 spells CASSLTGLTLTDTQYF. The CDR3 DNA is TGTGCCAGCAGTTTGACAGGGCTTACTCTCACAGATACGCAGTATTTT. Together with reference TRBV28 and TRBJ2-3, the CDR3 gives the full variable domain: DVKVTQSSRYLVKRTGEKVFLECVQDMDHENMFWYRQDPGLGLRLIYFSYDVKMKEKGDIPEGYSVSREKKERFSLILESASTNQTSMYLCASSLTGLTLTDTQYFGPGTRLTVL.

This clone was observed a handful of times. Here the CDR3 reads CAWALGTGDSFSGNTIYF. CDR3 coding DNA: TGTGCCTGGGCGCTAGGGACAGGGGATTCTTTCTCTGGAAACACCATATATTTT. V usage is TRBV30 and J usage is TRBJ1-3; the match to TRBD1 covers 10 bases. J was trimmed by 0 bases and V by 5 bases; bases with no gene match: 13. CDR1 and CDR2 from the germline V gene are GTSNPN and SVGIG (reference sequence). The CDR3 runs to 18 residues.

This chain connects TRBV30 to TRBJ1-1; 8 nucleotides match TRBD1. The CDR3 has 13 amino acids. V trimming: 3 bases; J trimming: 4 bases; junction bases outside the gene matches: 4. CDR1 and CDR2 (germline): GTSNPN, SVGIG (reference sequence). The CDR3 bases are TGTGCCTGGAGGTACAGGGGGGCCACTGAAGCTTTCTTT. Its protein product is CAWRYRGATEAFF.